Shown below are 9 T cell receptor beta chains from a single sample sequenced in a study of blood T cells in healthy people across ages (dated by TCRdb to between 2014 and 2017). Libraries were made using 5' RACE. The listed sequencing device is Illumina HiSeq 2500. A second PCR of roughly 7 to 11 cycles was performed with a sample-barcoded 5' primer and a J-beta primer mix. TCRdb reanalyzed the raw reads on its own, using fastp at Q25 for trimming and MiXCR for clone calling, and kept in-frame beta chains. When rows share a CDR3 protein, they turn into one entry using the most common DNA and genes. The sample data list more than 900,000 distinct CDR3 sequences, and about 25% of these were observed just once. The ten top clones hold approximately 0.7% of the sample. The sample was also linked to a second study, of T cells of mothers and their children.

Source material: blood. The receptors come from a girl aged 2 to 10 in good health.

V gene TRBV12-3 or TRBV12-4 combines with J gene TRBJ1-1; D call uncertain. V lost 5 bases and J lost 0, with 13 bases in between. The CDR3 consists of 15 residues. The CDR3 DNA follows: TGTGCCAGCAGTAAGAAGGTGGATCTGAACACTGAAGCTTTCTTT. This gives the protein CASSKKVDLNTEAFF.

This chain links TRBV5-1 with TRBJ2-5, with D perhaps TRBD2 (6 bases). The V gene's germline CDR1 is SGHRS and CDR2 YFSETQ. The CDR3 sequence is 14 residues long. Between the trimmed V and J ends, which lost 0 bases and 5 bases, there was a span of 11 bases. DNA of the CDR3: TGCGCCAGCAGCTTGGAACGGGAGTTTGAGACCCAGTACTTC. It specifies CASSLEREFETQYF.

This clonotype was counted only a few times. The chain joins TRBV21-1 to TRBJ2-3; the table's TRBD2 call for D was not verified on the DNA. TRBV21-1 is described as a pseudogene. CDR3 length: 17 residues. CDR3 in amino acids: CASSKSYERGRTDTQYF. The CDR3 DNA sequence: TGTGCCAGCAGCAAATCTTACGAGCGGGGGCGCACAGATACGCAGTATTTT.

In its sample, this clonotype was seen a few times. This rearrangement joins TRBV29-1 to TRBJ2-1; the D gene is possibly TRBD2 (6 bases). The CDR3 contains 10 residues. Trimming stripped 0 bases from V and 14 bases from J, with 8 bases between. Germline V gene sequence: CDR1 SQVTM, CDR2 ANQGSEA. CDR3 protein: CSVEDWGEFF. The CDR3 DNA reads TGCAGCGTTGAAGATTGGGGGGAGTTCTTC.

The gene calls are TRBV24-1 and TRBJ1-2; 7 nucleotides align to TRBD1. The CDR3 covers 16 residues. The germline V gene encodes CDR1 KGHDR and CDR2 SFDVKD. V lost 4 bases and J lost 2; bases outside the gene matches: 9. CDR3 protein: CATSDRHPTGNYGYTF. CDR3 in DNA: TGTGCCACCAGTGACCGTCACCCGACAGGGAACTATGGCTACACCTTC.

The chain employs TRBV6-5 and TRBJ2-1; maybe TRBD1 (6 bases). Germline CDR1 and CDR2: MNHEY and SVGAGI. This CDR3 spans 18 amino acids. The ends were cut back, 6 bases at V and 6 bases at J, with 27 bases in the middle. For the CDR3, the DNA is TGTGCCAGCAGACAAAGACCTGCCGTGGGGGCTGGTGGCAATGAGCAGTTCTTC. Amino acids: CASRQRPAVGAGGNEQFF.

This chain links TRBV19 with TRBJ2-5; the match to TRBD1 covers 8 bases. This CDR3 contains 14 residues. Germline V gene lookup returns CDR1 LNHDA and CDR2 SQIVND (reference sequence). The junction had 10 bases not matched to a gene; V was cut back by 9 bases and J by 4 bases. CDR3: CASGDWTGIETQYF. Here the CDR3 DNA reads TGTGCCAGCGGGGATTGGACAGGGATAGAGACCCAGTACTTC.

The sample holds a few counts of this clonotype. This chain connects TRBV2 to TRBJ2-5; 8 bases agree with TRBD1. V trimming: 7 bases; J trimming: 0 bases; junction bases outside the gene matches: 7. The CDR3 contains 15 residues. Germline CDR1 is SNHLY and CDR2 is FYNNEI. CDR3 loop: CASNDRGEYQETQYF. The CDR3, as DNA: TGTGCCAGCAACGACAGGGGCGAGTACCAAGAGACCCAGTACTTC.

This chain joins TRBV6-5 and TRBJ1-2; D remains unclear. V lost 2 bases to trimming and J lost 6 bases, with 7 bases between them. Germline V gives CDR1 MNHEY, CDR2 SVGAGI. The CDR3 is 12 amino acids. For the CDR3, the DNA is TGTGCCAGCAGTTACGCGGGTAATGGCTACACCTTC. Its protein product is CASSYAGNGYTF.